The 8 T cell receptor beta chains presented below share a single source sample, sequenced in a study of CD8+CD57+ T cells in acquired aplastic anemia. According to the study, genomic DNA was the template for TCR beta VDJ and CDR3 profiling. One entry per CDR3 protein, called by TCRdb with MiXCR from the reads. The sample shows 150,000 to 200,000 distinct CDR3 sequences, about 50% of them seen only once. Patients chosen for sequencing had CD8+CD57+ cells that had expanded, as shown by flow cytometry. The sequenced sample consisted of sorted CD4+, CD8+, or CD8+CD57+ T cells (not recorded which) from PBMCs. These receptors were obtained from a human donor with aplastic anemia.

The CDR3, as DNA: TGTGCCAGCAGCTTTGCCGGCCCCTACGAGCAGTACTTC. Its protein product is CASSFAGPYEQYF. This chain connects TRBV7-9 to TRBJ2-7; D unclear. From germline, CDR1 is SEHNR and CDR2 FQNEAQ (reference sequence). The CDR3 is 13 amino acids. V gave up 3 bases and J gave up 2 bases, with 8 bases separating them. The entire variable domain, with the rest obtained from reference TRBV7-9 and TRBJ2-7, is as follows: DTGVSQNPRHKITKRGQNVTFRCDPISEHNRLYWYRQTLGQGPEFLTYFQNEAQLEKSRLLSDRFSAERPKGSFSTLEIQRTEQGDSAMYLCASSFAGPYEQYFGPGTRLTVT.

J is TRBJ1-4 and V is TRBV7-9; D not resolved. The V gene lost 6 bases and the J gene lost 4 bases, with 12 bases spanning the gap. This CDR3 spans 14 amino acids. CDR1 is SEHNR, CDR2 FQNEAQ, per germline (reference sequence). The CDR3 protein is CASSPDQDNEKLFF. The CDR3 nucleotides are TGTGCCAGCAGTCCGGACCAGGATAATGAAAAACTGTTTTTT.

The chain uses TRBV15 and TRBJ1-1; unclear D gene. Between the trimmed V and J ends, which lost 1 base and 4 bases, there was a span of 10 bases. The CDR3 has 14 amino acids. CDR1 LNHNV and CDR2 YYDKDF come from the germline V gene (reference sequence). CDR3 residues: CATSRGQVGTEAFF. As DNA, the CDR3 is TGTGCCACCAGCAGAGGGCAGGTTGGCACTGAAGCTTTCTTT.

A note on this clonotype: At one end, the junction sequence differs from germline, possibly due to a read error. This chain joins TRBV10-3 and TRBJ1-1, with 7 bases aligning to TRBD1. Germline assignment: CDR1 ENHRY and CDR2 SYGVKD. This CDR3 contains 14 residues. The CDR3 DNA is TGTGCCAGCAGTTCCGAGGGGGCAGGCGCTGAAGCTTTCTTT. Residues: CASSSEGAGAEAFF.

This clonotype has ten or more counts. For the CDR3, the DNA is TGTGCCAGCAGCTTAGCAGGGACTAGCGGGGGTAAGAACAATGAGCAGTTCTTC. It encodes CASSLAGTSGGKNNEQFF. V usage is TRBV7-9 and J usage is TRBJ2-1; 14 bases agree with TRBD2. CDR3 length: 18 residues. Germline CDR1 and CDR2: SEHNR and FQNEAQ (reference sequence). After removal of 0 bases from V and 5 bases from J, the junction contained 6 bases not matched to a gene.

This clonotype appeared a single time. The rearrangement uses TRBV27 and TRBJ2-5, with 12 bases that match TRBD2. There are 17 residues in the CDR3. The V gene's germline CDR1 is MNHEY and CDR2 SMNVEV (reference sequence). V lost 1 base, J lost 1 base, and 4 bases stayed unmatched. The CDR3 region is CASSLYGGLAGQETQYF. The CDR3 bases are TGTGCCAGCAGTTTATATGGGGGACTAGCGGGCCAAGAGACCCAGTACTTC.

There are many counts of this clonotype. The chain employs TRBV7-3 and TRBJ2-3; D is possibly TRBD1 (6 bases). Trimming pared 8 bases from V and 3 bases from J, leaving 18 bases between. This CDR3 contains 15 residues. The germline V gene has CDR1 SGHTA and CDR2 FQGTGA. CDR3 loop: CASGKQGLSTDTQYF. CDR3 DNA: TGTGCCAGCGGTAAACAGGGTCTGTCAACAGATACGCAGTATTTT.

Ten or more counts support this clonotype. CDR3 region: CASSLVGTGVNNEQFF. As DNA, the CDR3 is TGCGCCAGCAGCTTGGTAGGGACAGGGGTTAACAATGAGCAGTTCTTC. The V gene is TRBV5-1, the J gene TRBJ2-1; 10 bases fit TRBD1. Germline CDR1 reads SGHRS; CDR2 reads YFSETQ. V gave up 0 bases and J gave up 5 bases; unmatched junction bases: 5. The CDR3 covers 16 residues.